This T cell receptor (beta chain) emerged from a study of blood T cell repertoires in COVID-19. V shed 0 bases and J shed 1 base, with 10 bases lying between them. This CDR3 is 16 amino acids long. Germline assignment: CDR1 LNHNV and CDR2 YYDKDF (reference sequence). The protocol was immunoSEQ multiplex PCR, while the TCRdb copy is restricted to in-frame clones and leaves out a portion. The sample holds 100,000 to 150,000 clones, roughly four fifths seen once. The TCR comes from a man aged 30-40 years with COVID-19, enrolled during active disease. The sample taken for sequencing was peripheral blood. The chain recombines TRBV15 with TRBJ2-4; D is unclear. This CDR3 is CATSRDRVSAKNIQYF. DNA of the CDR3: TGTGCCACCAGCAGAGATCGGGTTTCCGCCAAAAACATTCAGTACTTC.